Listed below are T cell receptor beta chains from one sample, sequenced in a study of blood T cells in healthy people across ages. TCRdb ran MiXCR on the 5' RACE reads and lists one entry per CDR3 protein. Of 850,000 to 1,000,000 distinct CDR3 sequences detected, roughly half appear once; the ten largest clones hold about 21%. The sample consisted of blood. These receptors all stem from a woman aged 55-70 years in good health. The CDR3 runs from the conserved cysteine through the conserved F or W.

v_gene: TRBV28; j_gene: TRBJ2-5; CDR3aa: CASSPGTGPLEQYF
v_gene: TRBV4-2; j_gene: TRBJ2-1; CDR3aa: CASSQGGLGDEQFF
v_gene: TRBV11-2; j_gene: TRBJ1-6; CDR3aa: CASSPHIRTANSPLHF
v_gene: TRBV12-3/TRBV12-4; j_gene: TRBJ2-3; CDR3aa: CASSLDAPTDTQYF
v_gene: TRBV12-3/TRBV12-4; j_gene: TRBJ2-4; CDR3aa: CASSSGVAENIQYF
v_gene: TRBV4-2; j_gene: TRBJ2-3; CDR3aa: CASSHPVAGVADTQYF
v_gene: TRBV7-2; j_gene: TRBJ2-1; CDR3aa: CASSSGGPMPHEQFF
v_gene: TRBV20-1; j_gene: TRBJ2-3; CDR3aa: CSARDGGSEVTQYF
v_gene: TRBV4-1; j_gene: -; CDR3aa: CASSQGSSGLYEQYF
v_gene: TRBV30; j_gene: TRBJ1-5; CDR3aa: CAWSPPGQVWQPQHF
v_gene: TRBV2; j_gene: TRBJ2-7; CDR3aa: CASSEALQGYEQYF
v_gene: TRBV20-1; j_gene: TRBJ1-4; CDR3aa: CSARDRGPVTNEKLFF
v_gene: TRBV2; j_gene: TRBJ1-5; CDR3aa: CASSLTLDSSNQPQHF
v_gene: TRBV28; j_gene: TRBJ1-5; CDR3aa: CASSPGNSNQPQHF
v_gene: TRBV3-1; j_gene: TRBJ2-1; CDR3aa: CASSSRRGEEQFF
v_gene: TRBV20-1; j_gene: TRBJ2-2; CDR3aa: CSARDRVAVGGGTGELFF
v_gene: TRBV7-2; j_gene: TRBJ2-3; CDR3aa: CASSLSGRDEDTQYF
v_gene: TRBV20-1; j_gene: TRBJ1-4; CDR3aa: CSASRTPEKLFF
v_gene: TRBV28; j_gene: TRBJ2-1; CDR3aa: CASGQALLSSYNEQFF
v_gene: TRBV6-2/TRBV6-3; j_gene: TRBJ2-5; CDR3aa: CASSYRDYRATQYF
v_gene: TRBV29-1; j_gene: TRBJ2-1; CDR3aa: CSVSLAGVGNGQFF
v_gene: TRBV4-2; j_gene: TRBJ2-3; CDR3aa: CASSPGGATDTQYF
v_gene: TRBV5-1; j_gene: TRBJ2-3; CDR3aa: CASSLSGQGRNTQYF
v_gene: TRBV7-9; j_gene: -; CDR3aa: CASSCSGMVYCEQYF
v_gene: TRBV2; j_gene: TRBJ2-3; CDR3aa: CASSGGLWAGDTQYF
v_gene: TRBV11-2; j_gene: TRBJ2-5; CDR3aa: CASSLGASGMVGGETQYF
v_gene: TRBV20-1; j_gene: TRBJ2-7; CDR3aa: CSASGTTSGEFGEQYF
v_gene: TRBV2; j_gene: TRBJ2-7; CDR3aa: CASSVGQGQYF
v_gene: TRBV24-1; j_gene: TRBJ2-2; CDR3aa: CATSDLGLAGGSGELFF
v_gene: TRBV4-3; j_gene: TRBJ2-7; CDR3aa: CASSQEGIAGYYEQYF
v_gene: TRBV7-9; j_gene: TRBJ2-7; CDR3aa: CAGSRGGLYEQYF
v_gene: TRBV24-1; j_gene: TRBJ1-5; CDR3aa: CATSAGTAYQPQHF
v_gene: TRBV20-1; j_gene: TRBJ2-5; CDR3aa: CSAHSGRGGNQETQYF
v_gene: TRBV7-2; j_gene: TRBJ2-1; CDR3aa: CASSSTSGRGYNEQFF
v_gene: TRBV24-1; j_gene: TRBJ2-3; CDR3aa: CATYSSDTDTQYF
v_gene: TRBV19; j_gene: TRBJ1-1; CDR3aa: CASELGRGMNTEAFF
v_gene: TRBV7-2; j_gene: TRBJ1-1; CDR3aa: CASSFDIDTEAFF
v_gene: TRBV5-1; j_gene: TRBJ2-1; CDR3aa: CASSLAVDNEQFF
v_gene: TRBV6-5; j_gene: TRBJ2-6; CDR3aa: CASSPSPSGANVLTF
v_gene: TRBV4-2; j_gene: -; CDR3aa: CASSLLLPGLGYSEQFF
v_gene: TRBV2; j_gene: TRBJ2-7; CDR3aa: CASSQGPVVSYEQYF
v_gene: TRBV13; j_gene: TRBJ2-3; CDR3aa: CASSMDLGRSTDTQYF
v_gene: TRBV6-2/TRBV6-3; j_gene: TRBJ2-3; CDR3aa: CASTAGRAVLDTQYF
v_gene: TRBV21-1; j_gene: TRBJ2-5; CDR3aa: CASSKVGTGQKYF
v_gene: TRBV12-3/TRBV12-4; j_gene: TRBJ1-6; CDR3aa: CASRRGLRWNSPPHF
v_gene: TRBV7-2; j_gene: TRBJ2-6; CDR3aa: CASSPGFGANVLTF
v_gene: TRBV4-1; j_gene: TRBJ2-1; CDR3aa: CASSAIPTGGARNEQFF
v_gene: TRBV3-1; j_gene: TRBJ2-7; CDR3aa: CASSQRREQYF
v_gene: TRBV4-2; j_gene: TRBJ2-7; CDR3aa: CASSQSGRWREEQYF